The 28 T cell receptor beta chains presented below share a single source sample, sequenced in a study of T cell changes during pregnancy in multiple sclerosis (dated by TCRdb to between 2018 and 2021). The library was made by the immunoSEQ multiplex PCR assay. TCRdb obtained this table from immuneACCESS and retained in-frame rearrangements with V and J assigned. These tables miss some clones; where compared with another copy, unresolved V genes account for less than half of the shortfall, and the remainder is unexplained. The sample table records some 50,000 clones; almost 95% of these occur just once. Roughly 0.92% of the sample is held by the ten biggest clonotypes. The sequencing here drew on peripheral blood, taken after pregnancy. Receptors originate from a female donor with multiple sclerosis, enrolled in a pregnancy study.

V and J are TRBV30 and TRBJ1-5; 8 nucleotides agree with TRBD1. The CDR3 length is 16 residues. Trimming cost V 3 bases and J 0 bases; bases outside gene matches: 7. The germline V gene encodes CDR1 GTSNPN and CDR2 SVGIG (reference sequence). The DNA of the CDR3 is TGTGCCTGGAGGGGGCCAGGGGGCAATAGCAATCAGCCCCAGCATTTT. Protein: CAWRGPGGNSNQPQHF.

This clone was counted once. The V gene is TRBV9, the J gene TRBJ2-7, with TRBD1 identical over 8 bases. CDR3 size: 14 residues. The germline V gene has CDR1 SGDLS and CDR2 YYNGEE. V shed 7 bases and J 2 bases; nucleotides not matched to a gene: 8. The CDR3 sequence: CASSSGTGTYEQYF. As DNA, the CDR3 is TGTGCCAGCTCTTCCGGGACAGGCACCTACGAGCAGTACTTC.

This chain links TRBV7-2 with TRBJ2-7, with a weak D call TRBD1 (6 bases). The CDR3 is 16 residues long. CDR1 is SGHTA and CDR2 is FQGNSA in the germline V gene. V was cut by 4 bases and J by 1 base, with 17 bases left in between. The CDR3 bases are TGTGCCAGCAGCTCCTCCCCAGGGGTGGGGTCCTACGAGCAGTACTTC. Its protein is CASSSSPGVGSYEQYF.

The chain has TRBV7-9 and TRBJ2-5, with D possibly matching TRBD2 (6 bases). Germline V gives CDR1 SEHNR, CDR2 FQNEAQ (reference sequence). The CDR3 consists of 15 residues. V gave up 5 bases and J gave up 5 bases, with 18 bases separating them. In DNA form, the CDR3 reads TGTGCCAGCAGCAGCGTCTTAGCGGCGGGGGAGACCCAGTACTTC. It translates to CASSSVLAAGETQYF.

The genes are TRBV6-6 and TRBJ1-6, with TRBD1 matching over 7 bases. This CDR3 has 15 residues. Trimming took 2 bases from V and 8 from J; bases not matched to a gene: 6. Looked up from germline, CDR1 is MNHNY and CDR2 is SVGAGI (reference sequence). The CDR3 protein is CASSYEGADYSPLHF. The CDR3, as DNA: TGTGCCAGCAGTTACGAGGGGGCGGATTATTCACCCCTCCACTTT.

CDR3 nucleotide sequence: TGTGCCAGCAGCTTAGTCCGGGGGAACACTGAAGCTTTCTTT. Protein product: CASSLVRGNTEAFF. V is TRBV7-2 and J is TRBJ1-1; D is uncertain. Per germline, CDR1 SGHTA and CDR2 FQGNSA. Trimming took 1 base from V and 1 from J, leaving 7 bases between them. The CDR3 extends over 14 amino acids.

The chain uses TRBV6-1 and TRBJ2-4; tentative D call: TRBD1 (5 bases). The CDR3 length is 15 residues. Germline CDR1 is MNHNS and CDR2 is SASEGT. Trimming took off 3 bases at V and 1 base at J, with 10 bases between the two ends. For the CDR3, the DNA is TGTGCCAGCAGTGACTCTGGGGCGGCCAAAAACATTCAGTACTTC. It yields the protein CASSDSGAAKNIQYF.

J is TRBJ1-5 and V is TRBV19; 9 positions match TRBD1. There are 15 residues in the CDR3. The trim removed 6 bases at V and 2 bases at J, leaving 5 bases unmatched. Germline assignment: CDR1 LNHDA and CDR2 SQIVND (reference sequence). CDR3 DNA sequence: TGTGCCAGTAGCCATACAGGGGGCCGCAATCAGCCCCAGCATTTT. Protein: CASSHTGGRNQPQHF. Full variable domain (rest looked up from reference TRBV19 and TRBJ1-5): DGGITQSPKYLFRKEGQNVTLSCEQNLNHDAMYWYRQDPGQGLRLIYYSQIVNDFQKGDIAEGYSVSREKKESFPLTVTSAQKNPTAFYLCASSHTGGRNQPQHFGDGTRLSIL.

The chain couples TRBV9 to TRBJ2-3; D possibly corresponds to TRBD2 (6 bases). V lost 3 bases and J 1 base, leaving 30 bases between the germline ends. CDR1 and CDR2 (germline): SGDLS, YYNGEE. This CDR3 has 21 amino acids. CDR3 bases: TGTGCCAGCAGCGCTCAACCCCAACCCCTGACCGCGGGGCGGGGCACAGATACGCAGTATTTT. Its translation: CASSAQPQPLTAGRGTDTQYF.

In the case of this clone: One end of the junction varies from germline; a read error may be responsible. The rearrangement uses TRBV29-1 and TRBJ1-6; tentatively, D is TRBD1 (6 bases). The CDR3 contains 16 residues. Looked up from germline, CDR1 is SQVTM and CDR2 is ANQGSEA. CDR3 sequence (DNA): TGTAAAATCGGACAGATCCCCTGCCCCCTTAATTCACCCCTCCACTTT. Amino acids: CKIGQIPCPLNSPLHF.

This chain uses TRBV18 with TRBJ2-5; no firm D call. V was shortened by 3 bases and J by 4 bases, with 21 bases between the two germline ends. This CDR3 has 17 residues. Germline-derived CDR1 and CDR2 are KGHSH and LQKENI. The CDR3 nucleotides are TGTGCCAGCTCACCTGGGCCAAGTACCCCACTTCGAGAGACCCAGTACTTC. Encoded protein: CASSPGPSTPLRETQYF.

This clone was seen at least ten times. The chain links TRBV6-4 to TRBJ2-3, with 8 bases matching TRBD2. CDR3 size: 14 residues. Trimming removed 5 bases from V and 1 base from J; junction bases left unmatched: 2. CDR1 is MRHNA, CDR2 SNTAGT, per germline. CDR3 sequence reads: CASSQAGGTDTQYF. The CDR3 nucleotides read TGTGCCAGCAGTCAAGCGGGGGGCACAGATACGCAGTATTTT.

The rearrangement joins TRBV9 to TRBJ2-3; 9 nucleotides line up with TRBD2. The germline V gene has CDR1 SGDLS and CDR2 YYNGEE. The CDR3 has 18 residues. J was trimmed by 1 base and V by 0 bases; bases with no gene match: 9. CDR3 DNA: TGTGCCAGCAGCGTAGTCCTCGGTAGCGGGGGCCGCACAGATACGCAGTATTTT. It encodes CASSVVLGSGGRTDTQYF.

In this sample, this clone turned up a few times. V is TRBV4-3 and J is TRBJ1-3; D call uncertain. Trimming removed 0 bases at V and 0 bases at J, with 12 bases between. This CDR3 comprises 17 residues. CDR1 is LGHNA, CDR2 YSLEER, per germline. Here the CDR3 reads CASSQDRMRLSGNTIYF. In nucleotides, the CDR3 is TGCGCCAGCAGCCAAGATAGGATGCGACTCTCTGGAAACACCATATATTTT.

This chain connects TRBV9 to TRBJ2-2; maybe TRBD2 (5 bases). The V end was cut by 0 bases, the J end by 7 bases, with 10 bases between. The length of the CDR3 is 14 residues. CDR1 and CDR2 from the germline V gene are SGDLS and YYNGEE. CDR3 region: CASSVVEGFGELFF. CDR3 in DNA: TGTGCCAGCAGCGTAGTTGAGGGCTTCGGGGAGCTGTTTTTT.

V gene TRBV5-6 combines with J gene TRBJ1-6, with D possibly being TRBD1 (5 bases). The CDR3 extends over 17 amino acids. Germline V gene sequence: CDR1 SGHDT, CDR2 YYEEEE. Trimming shortened V by 4 bases and J by 7 bases, and 21 bases separated the two germline ends. CDR3 sequence: CASSPSWGLQGNSPLHF. CDR3 nucleotide sequence: TGTGCCAGCAGCCCTTCATGGGGACTTCAAGGGAATTCACCCCTCCACTTT.

This clone was seen once. V usage is TRBV7-2 and J usage is TRBJ2-3, with a tentative D call TRBD2 (6 bases). V was trimmed by 8 bases and J by 1 base, leaving 10 bases between them. Per the germline V gene, CDR1 is SGHTA and CDR2 is FQGNSA. The CDR3 is 13 residues long. This chain's CDR3 is CASGRDGTDTQYF. The CDR3 DNA follows: TGTGCCAGCGGGCGGGATGGCACAGATACGCAGTATTTT.

This chain links TRBV4-2 with TRBJ2-3; TRBD2 matches 7 bases. The J segment lost 2 bases and the V segment lost 4 bases, leaving 6 bases of the junction unmatched. CDR1 is LGHNA, CDR2 YNFKEQ, per germline. The length of the CDR3 is 15 residues. The CDR3 nucleotides read TGTGCCAGCAGCCGCCGGGACTATGACACAGATACGCAGTATTTT. Translating it yields CASSRRDYDTDTQYF.

The CDR3 spells CASRQGANSYGYTF. Here the CDR3 DNA reads TGTGCCAGCAGACAGGGGGCGAATAGCTATGGCTACACCTTC. V is TRBV25-1 and J is TRBJ1-2; 9 bases are a match to TRBD1. CDR1 MGHDK and CDR2 SYGVNS come from the germline V gene. The CDR3 has 14 amino acids. V dropped 6 bases and J dropped 4; count of bases not matched to a gene: 6.

The rearrangement uses TRBV21-1 and TRBJ1-5; the table's D call, TRBD1, has no DNA check behind it. TRBV21-1 is given as a pseudogene. The length of the CDR3 is 16 residues. CDR3 bases: TGTGCCAGCAGCAAAGAGGGACAGTATAGCAATCAGCCCCAGCATTTT. Residues: CASSKEGQYSNQPQHF.

The chain combines TRBV4-3 with TRBJ1-1; TRBD1 matches 8 bases. Germline CDR1 and CDR2: LGHNA and YSLEER. J was trimmed by 1 base and V by 1 base; bases with no gene match: 8. The CDR3 is 17 residues long. The CDR3 reads CASSQGAQGAWNTEAFF. DNA of the CDR3: TGCGCCAGCAGCCAAGGGGCGCAGGGGGCTTGGAACACTGAAGCTTTCTTT.

The V gene is TRBV6-5, the J gene TRBJ1-3; TRBD1 matches at 10 bases. Per germline, CDR1 MNHEY and CDR2 SVGAGI. The CDR3 is 16 amino acids. Losses at the gene ends were 0 bases for V and 11 bases for J; bases not matched to a gene: 10. Written as DNA, the CDR3 is TGTGCCAGCAGTTACTCGAAATGGGACAGGGGAATCTCCATATATTTT. Amino acid sequence: CASSYSKWDRGISIYF.

This rearrangement joins TRBV4-1 to TRBJ2-2; D gene uncertain. This CDR3 has 12 residues. Germline lookup yields CDR1 MGHRA and CDR2 YSYEKL. V was shortened by 2 bases and J by 6 bases, with 4 bases between the two germline ends. CDR3: CASSQRAGELFF. CDR3 nucleotides: TGCGCCAGCAGCCAACGGGCCGGGGAGCTGTTTTTT.

The genes are TRBV27 and TRBJ1-1; D not resolved. The length of the CDR3 is 13 residues. Germline V CDR1 and CDR2: MNHEY, SMNVEV (reference sequence). The germline V and J ends were trimmed by 3 bases and 1 base, with 6 bases remaining between them. Here the CDR3 DNA reads TGTGCCAGCAGTTTTTATCCGAACACTGAAGCTTTCTTT. It encodes CASSFYPNTEAFF.

The chain employs TRBV7-8 and TRBJ2-7; a possible D gene is TRBD1 (6 bases). Germline CDR1 SGHVS, CDR2 FQNEAQ. The CDR3 has 13 amino acids. The ends were cut back, 5 bases at V and 4 bases at J, with 12 bases in the middle. The CDR3 DNA reads as TGTGCCAGCAGCCGACAGGCATCATACGAGCAGTACTTC. It is translated as CASSRQASYEQYF.

The rearrangement joins TRBV5-1 to TRBJ2-6; tentative D call: TRBD1 (6 bases). V lost 7 bases to trimming and J lost 4 bases, with 18 bases between them. CDR3 length: 16 residues. Per germline, CDR1 SGHRS and CDR2 YFSETQ. The CDR3 bases are TGCGCCAGCCGTCCCCTGGGGGCAGCGGGGGCCAACGTCCTGACTTTC. Translated: CASRPLGAAGANVLTF. The full variable domain, its missing parts supplied by reference TRBV5-1 and TRBJ2-6, is KAGVTQTPRYLIKTRGQQVTLSCSPISGHRSVSWYQQTPGQGLQFLFEYFSETQRNKGNFPGRFSGRQFSNSRSEMNVSTLELGDSALYLCASRPLGAAGANVLTFGAGSRLTVL.

The V call is TRBV7-9, the J call TRBJ1-1; no firm D call. Trimming took 1 base from V and 8 from J, leaving 8 bases between them. This CDR3 comprises 12 residues. Germline CDR1 SEHNR, CDR2 FQNEAQ (reference sequence). The chain's CDR3 is CASSLGVLEAFF. The CDR3 coding sequence is TGTGCCAGCAGCTTAGGTGTCTTGGAAGCTTTCTTT.

The chain recombines TRBV5-6 with TRBJ1-1; D unclear. The CDR3 covers 11 residues. The germline V gene encodes CDR1 SGHDT and CDR2 YYEEEE. The V end was cut by 4 bases, the J end by 7 bases, with 8 bases between. The chain's CDR3 is CASSTTVEAFF. CDR3 coding DNA: TGTGCCAGCAGCACCACAGTTGAAGCTTTCTTT.